The sequence of this T cell receptor beta chain was determined in a study of blood T cell repertoires in COVID-19. Measured with immunoSEQ multiplex PCR; TCRdb has only the in-frame clones, and not every one. The sample yields roughly 140,000 clones, around 85% seen once. Seattle's enrolled individuals joined amid active infection and were then monitored longitudinally. This CDR3 is 15 amino acids long. CDR1 is SNHLY, CDR2 FYNNEI, per germline. J gave up 7 bases and V 7 bases, and 11 bases lay outside the gene matches. The receptor was isolated from a woman in her sixties or seventies with COVID-19, enrolled during active disease. The sequencing input was peripheral blood. The rearrangement links TRBV2 to TRBJ1-5; 9 nucleotides align to TRBD1. CDR3 region: CASTPTGGRGQPQHF. The CDR3 nucleotides are TGTGCCAGCACCCCGACAGGGGGAAGAGGACAGCCCCAGCATTTT.